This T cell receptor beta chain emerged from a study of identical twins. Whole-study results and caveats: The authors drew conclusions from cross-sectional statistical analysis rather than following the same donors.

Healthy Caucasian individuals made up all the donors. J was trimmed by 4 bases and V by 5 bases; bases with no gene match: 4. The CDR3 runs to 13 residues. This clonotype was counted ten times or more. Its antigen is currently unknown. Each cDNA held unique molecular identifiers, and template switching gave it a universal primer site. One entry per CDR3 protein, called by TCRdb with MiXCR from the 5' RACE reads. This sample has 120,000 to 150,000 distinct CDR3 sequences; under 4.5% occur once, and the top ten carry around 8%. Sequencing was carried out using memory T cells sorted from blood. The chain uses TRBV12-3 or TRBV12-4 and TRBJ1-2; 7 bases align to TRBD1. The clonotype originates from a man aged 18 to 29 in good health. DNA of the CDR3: TGTGCCAGCAGTAGGGACAGCGCCTATGGCTACACCTTC. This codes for CASSRDSAYGYTF.